This T cell receptor beta chain was sequenced during a study of beta chain features in type 1 diabetes. Notes on the study in general: A pattern of fewer insertions and more deletions at VDJ junctions was seen in type 1 diabetes patients.

Points on this clone: Its antigen is still unknown. It differs at one base from a far larger clone, so likely a read error. Other DNA sequences of this sample code for an identical CDR3.

Investigators reverse transcribed all isolated RNA, so they sequenced expressed TCRB transcripts. Naive, central memory and regulatory T cell samples averaged approximately 3.8 million reads. Here immunoSEQ multiplex PCR was the method, and the copy in TCRdb shows in-frame clones only, minus some. Found here are 600,000 to 650,000 clones, roughly 16% of them singletons; the top ten hold more than 0.08%. CDR3 length: 16 amino acids. Germline loops: CDR1 SEHNR, CDR2 FQNEAQ (reference sequence). With 1 base clipped from V and 5 bases from J, the junction kept 9 bases outside the gene matches. The source is a man between 18 and 35 years old in good health. Sequenced sample: naive CD4+ T cells from blood. The chain uses TRBV7-9 and TRBJ1-2; 8 bases are a match to TRBD1. The CDR3 DNA reads TGTGCCAGCAGCTTAGGTCAGCCAGGACAGGGTTATGGCTACACCTTC. Amino acid sequence: CASSLGQPGQGYGYTF.